The clone carrying this T cell receptor (beta chain) was counted many times. Indicated time point: before trial treatment. This sample is drawn from a study of low-dose radiotherapy and immunotherapy resistance in tumors. About the research overall: Every two weeks, the protocol called for intravenous cyclophosphamide at 200 mg/m2. It was given one day before each radiation and immunotherapy administration. Patients took oral aspirin 300 mg daily for four cycles from cycle 1 day 1.

Deletions cut 7 bases from V and 0 bases from J, with 15 bases between. The length of the CDR3 is 15 residues. cDNA synthesis used a TRAV/TRBV-specific primer set for both chains. TCRs were put through 20 PCR cycles of amplification with Phusion. A constant-region primer and the V-primer adapter served as the primer pair. mRNA, after isolation, was amplified by in vitro transcription. TCRdb re-analysed the reads in MiXCR, keeping a single row per CDR3 protein. The repertoire holds approximately 90,000 distinct CDR3 sequences, 9.4% seen once, with 0.8% to 1.3% in the top ten. This sequence was found in a male donor with prostate cancer. This rearrangement joins TRBV12-3 or TRBV12-4 to TRBJ1-2, with a possible D match to TRBD1 (6 bases). This specimen consisted of PBMCs, obtained before treatment. CDR3 nucleotide sequence: TGTGCCAGCAAGACCCAGGGACAATCTAACTATGGCTACACCTTC. This encodes CASKTQGQSNYGYTF.